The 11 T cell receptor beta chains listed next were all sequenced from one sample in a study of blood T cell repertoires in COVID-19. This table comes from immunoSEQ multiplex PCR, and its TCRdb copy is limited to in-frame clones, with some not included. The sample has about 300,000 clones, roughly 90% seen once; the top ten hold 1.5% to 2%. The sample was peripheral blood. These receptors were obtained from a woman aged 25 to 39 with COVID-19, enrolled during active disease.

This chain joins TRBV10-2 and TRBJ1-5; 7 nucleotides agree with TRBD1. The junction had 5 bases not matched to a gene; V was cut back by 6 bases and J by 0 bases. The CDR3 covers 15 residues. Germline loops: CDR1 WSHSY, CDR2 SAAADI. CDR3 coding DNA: TGCGCCAGCAGACAGGGGTCCCCTAGCAATCAGCCCCAGCATTTT. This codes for CASRQGSPSNQPQHF.

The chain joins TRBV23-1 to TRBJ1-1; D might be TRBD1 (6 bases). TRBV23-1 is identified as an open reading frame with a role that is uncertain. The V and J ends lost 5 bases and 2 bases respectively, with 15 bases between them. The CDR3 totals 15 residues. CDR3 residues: CASSKIRGGNTEAFF. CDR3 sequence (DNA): TGCGCCAGCAGTAAAATACGGGGGGGCAACACTGAAGCTTTCTTT.

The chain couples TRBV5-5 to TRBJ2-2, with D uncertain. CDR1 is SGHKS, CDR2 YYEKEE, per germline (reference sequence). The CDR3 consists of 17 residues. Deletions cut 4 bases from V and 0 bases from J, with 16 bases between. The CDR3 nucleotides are TGTGCCAGCAGCCCTACACCGACACTTTCGAACACCGGGGAGCTGTTTTTT. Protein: CASSPTPTLSNTGELFF.

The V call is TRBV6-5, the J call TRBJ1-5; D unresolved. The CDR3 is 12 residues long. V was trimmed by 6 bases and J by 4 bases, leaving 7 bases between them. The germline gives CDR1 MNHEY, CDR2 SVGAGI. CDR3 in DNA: TGTGCCAGCAGGGCCCCGAATCAGCCCCAGCATTTT. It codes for CASRAPNQPQHF.

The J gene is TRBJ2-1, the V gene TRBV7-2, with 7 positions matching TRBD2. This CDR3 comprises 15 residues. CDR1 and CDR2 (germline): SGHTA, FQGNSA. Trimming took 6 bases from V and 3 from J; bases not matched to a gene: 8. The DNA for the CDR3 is TGTGCCAGCAGGCCATACGGGGGGTACTACAATGAGCAGTTCTTC. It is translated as CASRPYGGYYNEQFF.

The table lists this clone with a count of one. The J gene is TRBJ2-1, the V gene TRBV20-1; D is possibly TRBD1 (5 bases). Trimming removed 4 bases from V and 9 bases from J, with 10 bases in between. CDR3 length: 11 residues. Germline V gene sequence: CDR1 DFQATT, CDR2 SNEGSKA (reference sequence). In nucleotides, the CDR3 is TGCAGTGCTACTAAGGGGTTTGAGCAGTTCTTC. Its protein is CSATKGFEQFF.

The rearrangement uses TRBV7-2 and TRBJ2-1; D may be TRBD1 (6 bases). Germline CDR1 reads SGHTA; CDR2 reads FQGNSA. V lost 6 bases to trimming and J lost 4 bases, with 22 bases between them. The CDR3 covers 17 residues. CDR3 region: CASRSRGVRGRYNEQFF. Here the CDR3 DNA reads TGTGCCAGCAGATCCAGGGGTGTGAGGGGCCGTTACAATGAGCAGTTCTTC.

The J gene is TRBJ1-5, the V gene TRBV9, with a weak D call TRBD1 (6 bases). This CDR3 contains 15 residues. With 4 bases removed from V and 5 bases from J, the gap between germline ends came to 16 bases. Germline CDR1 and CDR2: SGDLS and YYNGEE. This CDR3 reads CASSPGGGGHQPQHF. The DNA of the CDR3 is TGTGCCAGCAGCCCCGGCGGGGGGGGCCATCAGCCCCAGCATTTT. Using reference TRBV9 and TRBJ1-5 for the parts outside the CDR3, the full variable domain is DSGVTQTPKHLITATGQRVTLRCSPRSGDLSVYWYQQSLDQGLQFLIQYYNGEERAKGNILERFSAQQFPDLHSELNLSSLELGDSALYFCASSPGGGGHQPQHFGDGTRLSIL.

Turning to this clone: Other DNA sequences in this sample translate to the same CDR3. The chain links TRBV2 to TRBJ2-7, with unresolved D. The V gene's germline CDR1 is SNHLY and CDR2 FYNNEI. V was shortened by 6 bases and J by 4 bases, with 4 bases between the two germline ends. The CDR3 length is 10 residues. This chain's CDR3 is CASSLYEQYF. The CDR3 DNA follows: TGTGCCAGCAGCCTATACGAGCAGTACTTC.

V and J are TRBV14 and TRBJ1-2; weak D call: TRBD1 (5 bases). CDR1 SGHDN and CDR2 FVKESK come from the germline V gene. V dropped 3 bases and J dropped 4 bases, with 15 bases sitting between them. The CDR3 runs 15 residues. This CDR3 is CASSQRAGGGYGYTF. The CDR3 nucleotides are TGTGCCAGCAGCCAGCGCGCGGGGGGTGGCTATGGCTACACCTTC. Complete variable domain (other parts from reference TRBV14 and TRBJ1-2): EAGVTQFPSHSVIEKGQTVTLRCDPISGHDNLYWYRRVMGKEIKFLLHFVKESKQDESGMPNNRFLAERTGGTYSTLKVQPAELEDSGVYFCASSQRAGGGYGYTFGSGTRLTVV.

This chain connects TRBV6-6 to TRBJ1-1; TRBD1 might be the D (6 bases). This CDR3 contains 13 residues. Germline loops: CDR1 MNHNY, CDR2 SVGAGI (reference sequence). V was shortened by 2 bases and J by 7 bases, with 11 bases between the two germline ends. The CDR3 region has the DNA TGTGCCAGCAGTTACACCACAGGGAGTGAAGCTTTCTTT. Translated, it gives CASSYTTGSEAFF.